Given below is one TCR beta chain in context. Authors' analysis steps: Reference gene primer amplification gave estimated nucleated cell counts. TCRdb's table, derived via immunoSEQ multiplex PCR, lists solely in-frame clones and lacks some. Clone size and V and J calls were adopted from that table, with D and trimming inferred from the DNA. The sample has 300,000 to 450,000 clones, approximately 80% seen once; the top ten hold approximately 1%. These data originate in a study of blood T cell repertoires in COVID-19. Study as a whole: Sites across the United States, Italy and Spain contributed samples from acute and convalescent COVID-19. T cells, B-cell-depleted T cells, or PBMCs supplied cDNA or gDNA.

This receptor was identified in a human donor with acute or convalescent COVID-19. The donor label of this sample is uncertain. The sample consisted of peripheral blood.

The CDR3 protein is CAWRPGGAGNQPQHF. Here the CDR3 DNA reads TGTGCCTGGAGGCCAGGGGGCGCGGGCAATCAGCCCCAGCATTTT. This chain links TRBV30 with TRBJ1-5; TRBD1 aligns across 8 bases. V lost 3 bases and J lost 2; bases outside the gene matches: 6. CDR1 and CDR2 from the germline V gene are GTSNPN and SVGIG (reference sequence). The CDR3 extends over 15 amino acids.